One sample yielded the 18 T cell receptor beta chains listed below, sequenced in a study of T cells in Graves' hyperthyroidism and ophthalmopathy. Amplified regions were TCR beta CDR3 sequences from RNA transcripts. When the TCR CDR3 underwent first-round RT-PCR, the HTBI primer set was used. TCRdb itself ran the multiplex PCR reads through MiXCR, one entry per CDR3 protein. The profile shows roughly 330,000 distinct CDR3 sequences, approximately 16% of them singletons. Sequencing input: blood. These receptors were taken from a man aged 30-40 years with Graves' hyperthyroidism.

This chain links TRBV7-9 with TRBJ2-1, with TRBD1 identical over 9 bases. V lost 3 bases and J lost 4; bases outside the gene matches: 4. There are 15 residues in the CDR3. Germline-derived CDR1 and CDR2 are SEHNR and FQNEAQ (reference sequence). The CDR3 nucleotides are TGTGCCAGCAGCTTTGGACAGGGGCTTTACAATGAGCAGTTCTTC. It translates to CASSFGQGLYNEQFF.

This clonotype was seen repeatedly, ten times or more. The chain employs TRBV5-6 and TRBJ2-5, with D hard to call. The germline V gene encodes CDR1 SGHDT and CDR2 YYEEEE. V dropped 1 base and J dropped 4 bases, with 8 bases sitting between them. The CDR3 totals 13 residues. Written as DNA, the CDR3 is TGTGCCAGCAGCTTGTTCTCGCGAGAGACCCAGTACTTC. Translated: CASSLFSRETQYF.

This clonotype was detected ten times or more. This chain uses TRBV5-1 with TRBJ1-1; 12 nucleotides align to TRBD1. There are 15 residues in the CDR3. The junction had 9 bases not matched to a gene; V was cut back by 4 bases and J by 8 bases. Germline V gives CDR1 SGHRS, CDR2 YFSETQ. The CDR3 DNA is TGCGCCAGCAGCCTACTACCCGGGACAGGGGGCGAAGCTTTCTTT. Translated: CASSLLPGTGGEAFF.

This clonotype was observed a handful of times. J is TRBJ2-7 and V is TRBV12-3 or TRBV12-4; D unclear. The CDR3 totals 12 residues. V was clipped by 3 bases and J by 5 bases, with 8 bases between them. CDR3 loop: CASSLYFHEQYF. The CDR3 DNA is TGTGCCAGCAGTTTGTACTTTCACGAGCAGTACTTC.

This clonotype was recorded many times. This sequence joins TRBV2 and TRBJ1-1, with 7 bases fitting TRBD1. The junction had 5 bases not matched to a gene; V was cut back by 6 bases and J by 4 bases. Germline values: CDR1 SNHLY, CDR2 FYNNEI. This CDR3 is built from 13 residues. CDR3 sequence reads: CASRTTGITEAFF. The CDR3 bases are TGTGCCAGCAGGACGACAGGGATCACTGAAGCTTTCTTT.

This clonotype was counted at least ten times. The chain's CDR3 is CSALRLDGDYEQYF. The DNA for the CDR3 is TGCAGTGCCCTGAGACTTGACGGAGACTACGAGCAGTACTTC. The chain couples TRBV20-1 to TRBJ2-7; D is uncertain. V lost 6 bases and J 3 bases, leaving 18 bases between the germline ends. The length of the CDR3 is 14 residues. Germline values: CDR1 DFQATT, CDR2 SNEGSKA (reference sequence).

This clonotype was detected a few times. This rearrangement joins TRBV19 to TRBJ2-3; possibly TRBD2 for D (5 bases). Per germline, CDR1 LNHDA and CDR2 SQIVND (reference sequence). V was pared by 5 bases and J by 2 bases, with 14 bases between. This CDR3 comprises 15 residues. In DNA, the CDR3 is TGTGCCAGTAGTTGGAGGATAGCCTCCACAGATACGCAGTATTTT. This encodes CASSWRIASTDTQYF. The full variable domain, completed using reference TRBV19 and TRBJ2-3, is DGGITQSPKYLFRKEGQNVTLSCEQNLNHDAMYWYRQDPGQGLRLIYYSQIVNDFQKGDIAEGYSVSREKKESFPLTVTSAQKNPTAFYLCASSWRIASTDTQYFGPGTRLTVL.

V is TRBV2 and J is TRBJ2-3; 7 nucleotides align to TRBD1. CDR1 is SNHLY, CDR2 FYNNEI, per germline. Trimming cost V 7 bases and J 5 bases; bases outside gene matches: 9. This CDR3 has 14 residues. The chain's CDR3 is CASNYRGRLDTQYF. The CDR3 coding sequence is TGTGCCAGCAATTACAGGGGAAGGTTAGATACGCAGTATTTT.

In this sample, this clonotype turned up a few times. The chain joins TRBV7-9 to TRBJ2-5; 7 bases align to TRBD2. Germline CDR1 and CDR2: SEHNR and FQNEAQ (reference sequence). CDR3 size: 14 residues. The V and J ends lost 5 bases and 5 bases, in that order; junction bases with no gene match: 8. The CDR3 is CASSPPGLRETQYF. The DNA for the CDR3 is TGTGCCAGCAGCCCGCCGGGACTAAGGGAGACCCAGTACTTC.

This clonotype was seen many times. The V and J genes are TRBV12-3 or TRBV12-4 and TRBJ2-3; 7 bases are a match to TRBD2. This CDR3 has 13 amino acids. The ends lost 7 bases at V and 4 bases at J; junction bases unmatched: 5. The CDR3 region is CASTRTRSDTQYF. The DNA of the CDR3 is TGTGCCAGCACCCGGACTAGGTCAGATACGCAGTATTTT.

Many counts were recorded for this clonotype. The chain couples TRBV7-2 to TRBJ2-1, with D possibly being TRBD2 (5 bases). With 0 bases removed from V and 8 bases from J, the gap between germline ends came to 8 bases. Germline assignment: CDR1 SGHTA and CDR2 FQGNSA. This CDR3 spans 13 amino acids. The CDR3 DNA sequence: TGTGCCAGCAGCTTAGCCCCCGGGGATGAGCAGTTCTTC. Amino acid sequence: CASSLAPGDEQFF.

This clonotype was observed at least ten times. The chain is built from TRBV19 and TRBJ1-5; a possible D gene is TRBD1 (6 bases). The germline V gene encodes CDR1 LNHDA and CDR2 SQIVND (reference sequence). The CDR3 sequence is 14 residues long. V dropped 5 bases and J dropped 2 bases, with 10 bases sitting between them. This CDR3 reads CASSASGGNQPQHF. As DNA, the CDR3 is TGTGCCAGTAGTGCGTCAGGGGGCAATCAGCCCCAGCATTTT.

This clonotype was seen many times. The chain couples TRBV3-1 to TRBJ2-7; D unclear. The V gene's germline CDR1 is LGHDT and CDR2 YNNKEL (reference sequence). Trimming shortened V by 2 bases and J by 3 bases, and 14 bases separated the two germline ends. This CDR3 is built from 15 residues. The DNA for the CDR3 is TGTGCCAGCAGCCAATCGGTTGAGAGCCACTACGAGCAGTACTTC. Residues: CASSQSVESHYEQYF.

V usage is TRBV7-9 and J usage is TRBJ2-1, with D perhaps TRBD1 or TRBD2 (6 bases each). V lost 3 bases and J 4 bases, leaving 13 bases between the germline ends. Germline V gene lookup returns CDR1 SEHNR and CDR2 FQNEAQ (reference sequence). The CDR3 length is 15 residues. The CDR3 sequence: CASSFGRGLYNEQFF. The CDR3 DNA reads TGTGCCAGCAGCTTTGGCAGGGGACTTTACAATGAGCAGTTCTTC.

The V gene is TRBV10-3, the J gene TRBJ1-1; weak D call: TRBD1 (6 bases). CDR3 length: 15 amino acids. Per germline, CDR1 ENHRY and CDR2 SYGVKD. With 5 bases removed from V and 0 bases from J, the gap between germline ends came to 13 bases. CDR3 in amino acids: CAISSGHTVNTEAFF. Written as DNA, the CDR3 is TGTGCCATCAGTTCGGGACATACTGTGAACACTGAAGCTTTCTTT.

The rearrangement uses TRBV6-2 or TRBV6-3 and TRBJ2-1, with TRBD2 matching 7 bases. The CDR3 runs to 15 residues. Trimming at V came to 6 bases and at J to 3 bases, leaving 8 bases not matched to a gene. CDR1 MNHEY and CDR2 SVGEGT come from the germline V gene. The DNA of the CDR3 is TGTGCCAGCAGGACTGGGGGGGGGGGCTACAATGAGCAGTTCTTC. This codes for CASRTGGGGYNEQFF.

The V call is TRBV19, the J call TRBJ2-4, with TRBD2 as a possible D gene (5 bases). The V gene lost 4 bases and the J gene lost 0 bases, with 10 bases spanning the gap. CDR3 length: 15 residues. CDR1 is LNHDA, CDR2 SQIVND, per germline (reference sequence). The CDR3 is CASSRTAKAKNIQYF. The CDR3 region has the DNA TGTGCCAGTAGTAGGACTGCTAAAGCCAAAAACATTCAGTACTTC.

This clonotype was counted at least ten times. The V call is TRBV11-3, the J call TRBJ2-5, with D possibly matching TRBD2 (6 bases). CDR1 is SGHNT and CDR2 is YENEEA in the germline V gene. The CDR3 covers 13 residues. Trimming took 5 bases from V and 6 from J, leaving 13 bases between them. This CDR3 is CASSQDGGKTQYF. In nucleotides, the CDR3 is TGTGCCAGCAGCCAGGACGGGGGAAAGACCCAGTACTTC.